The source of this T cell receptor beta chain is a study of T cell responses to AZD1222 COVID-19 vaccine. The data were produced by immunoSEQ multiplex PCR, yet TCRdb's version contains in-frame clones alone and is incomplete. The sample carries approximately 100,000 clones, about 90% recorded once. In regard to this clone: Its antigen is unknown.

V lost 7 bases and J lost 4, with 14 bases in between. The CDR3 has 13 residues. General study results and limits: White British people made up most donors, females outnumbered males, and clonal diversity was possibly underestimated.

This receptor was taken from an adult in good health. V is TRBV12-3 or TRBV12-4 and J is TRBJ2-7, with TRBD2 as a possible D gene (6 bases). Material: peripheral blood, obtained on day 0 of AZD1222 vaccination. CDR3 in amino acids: CASTSLGGYEQYF. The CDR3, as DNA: TGTGCCAGCACCTCCCTGGGGGGATACGAGCAGTACTTC.